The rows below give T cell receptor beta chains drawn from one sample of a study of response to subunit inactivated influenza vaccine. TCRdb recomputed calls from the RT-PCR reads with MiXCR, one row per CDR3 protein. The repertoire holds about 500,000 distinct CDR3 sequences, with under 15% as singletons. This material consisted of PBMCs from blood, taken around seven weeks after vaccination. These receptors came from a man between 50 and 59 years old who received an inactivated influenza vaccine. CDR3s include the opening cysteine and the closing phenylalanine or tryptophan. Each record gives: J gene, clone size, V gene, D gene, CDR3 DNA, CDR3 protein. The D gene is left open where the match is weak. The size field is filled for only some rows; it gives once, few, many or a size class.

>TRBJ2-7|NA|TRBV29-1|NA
TGCAGCGTTGGTTACAACCACGAGCAGTACTTC
CSVGYNHEQYF
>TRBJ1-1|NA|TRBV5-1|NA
TGCGCCAGCAGCTTGTCGCCCAGCACTATGAACACTGAAGCTTTCTTT
CASSLSPSTMNTEAFF
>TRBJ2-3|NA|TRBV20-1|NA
TGCAGTGCTAGCGATCTGGAGGGGATCACAGATACGCAGTATTTT
CSASDLEGITDTQYF
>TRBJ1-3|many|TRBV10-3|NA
TGTGCCATCAGTGAAGGGGCGGATGGAAACACCATATATTTT
CAISEGADGNTIYF
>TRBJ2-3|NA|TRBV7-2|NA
TGTGCCAGCAGCTTAGCGGCAGGGAGCGCCGGAGATACGCAGTATTTT
CASSLAAGSAGDTQYF
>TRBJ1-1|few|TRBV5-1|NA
TGCGCCAGCAGCTTGAGGGGGAGGGGCAACACTGAAGCTTTCTTT
CASSLRGRGNTEAFF
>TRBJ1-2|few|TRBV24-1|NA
TGTGCCACCAGTGATCCGGGATCCAACTATGGCTACACCTTC
CATSDPGSNYGYTF
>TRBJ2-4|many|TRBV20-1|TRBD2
TGCAGTGCTATGGCGGGGGGGCCAAAAAACATTCAGTACTTC
CSAMAGGPKNIQYF
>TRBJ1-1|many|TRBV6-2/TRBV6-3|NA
TGTGCCAGCAGTTACTCGGCAGGGCACACTGAAGCTTTCTTT
CASSYSAGHTEAFF
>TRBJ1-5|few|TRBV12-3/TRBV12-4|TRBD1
TGTGCCAGCAACATAGGACAGGCTGATCAGCCCCAGCATTTT
CASNIGQADQPQHF
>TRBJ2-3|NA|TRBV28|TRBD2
TGTGCCACCAAGACTAGCGGGACAGATACGCAGTATTTT
CATKTSGTDTQYF
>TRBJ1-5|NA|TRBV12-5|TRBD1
TGTGCTAGTGGTTTGGGCCTGGACAGGGAGGGCTATAGCAATCAGCCCCAGCATTTT
CASGLGLDREGYSNQPQHF
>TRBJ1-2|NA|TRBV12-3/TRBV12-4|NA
TGTGCCAGCAGGCCTGTGGGAGCGAGCTATGGCTACACCTTC
CASRPVGASYGYTF
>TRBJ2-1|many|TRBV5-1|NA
TGCGCCAGCAGTCCGGGACGGAACTACAATGAGCAGTTCTTC
CASSPGRNYNEQFF
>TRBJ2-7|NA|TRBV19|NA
TGTGCCAGTAGTTTTAATTCAAATAGACACTACGAGCAGTACTTC
CASSFNSNRHYEQYF
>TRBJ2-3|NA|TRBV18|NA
TGTGCCAGCTCACCGACTGCCATAACCAGCACAGATACGCAGTATTTT
CASSPTAITSTDTQYF